Described below is a single TCR beta chain sequence and its context. TCRdb re-called the 5' RACE reads through MiXCR, storing one row per CDR3 protein. The sample shows some 69,000 distinct CDR3 sequences, 16% of them seen only once. This entry belongs to a study of T cells of healthy individuals. This CDR3 has 15 residues. Trimming pared 3 bases from V and 0 bases from J, leaving 11 bases between. This rearrangement joins TRBV12-3 or TRBV12-4 to TRBJ2-5; the D gene is possibly TRBD2 (6 bases). The receptor's source is a human donor in good health. CDR3 protein: CASSLLERDQETQYF. CDR3 sequence (DNA): TGTGCCAGCAGTTTGCTCGAGCGGGACCAAGAGACCCAGTACTTC.